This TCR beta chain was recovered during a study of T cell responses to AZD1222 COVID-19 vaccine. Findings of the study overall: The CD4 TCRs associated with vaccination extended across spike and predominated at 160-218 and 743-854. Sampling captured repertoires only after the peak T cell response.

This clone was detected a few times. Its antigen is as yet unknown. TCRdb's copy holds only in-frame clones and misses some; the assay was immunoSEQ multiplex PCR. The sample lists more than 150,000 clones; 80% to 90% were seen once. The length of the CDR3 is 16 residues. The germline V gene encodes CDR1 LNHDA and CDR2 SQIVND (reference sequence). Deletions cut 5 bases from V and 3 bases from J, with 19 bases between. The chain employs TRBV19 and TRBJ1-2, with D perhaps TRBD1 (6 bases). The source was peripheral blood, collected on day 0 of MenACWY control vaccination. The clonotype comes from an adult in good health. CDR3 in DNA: TGTGCCAGTAGTCCCAGGGGATACTCTGAGCACTATGGCTACACCTTC. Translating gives CASSPRGYSEHYGYTF.